The rows below give T cell receptor beta chains drawn from one sample of a study of beta chain features in type 1 diabetes. Clones were read by immunoSEQ multiplex PCR, and TCRdb kept only the in-frame ones, dropping some. The profile shows 450,000 or so clones, over 10% of them singletons. Sequencing was performed on naive CD4+ T cells from blood. All receptors come from a woman aged 18-35 years in good health. CDR3s include the opening cysteine and the closing phenylalanine or tryptophan. Fields, in order: J gene, D gene, V gene, clone size, CDR3 DNA, CDR3 protein. A D gene is named only where the DNA matches it firmly. Only some rows state a clone size, as once, few, many or a class for expanded clones.

>TRBJ2-5|NA|TRBV6-6|NA
TGTGCCAGCAGCTGGGTGGGATTGGAGACCCAGTACTTC
CASSWVGLETQYF
>TRBJ2-3|NA|TRBV18|NA
TGTGCCAGCTCACCTTCGGTGGATACGCAGTATTTT
CASSPSVDTQYF
>TRBJ2-3|NA|TRBV2|NA
TGTGCCAGCAGCCCGGTCGGGGGACCCACAGATACGCAGTATTTT
CASSPVGGPTDTQYF
>TRBJ1-5|NA|TRBV11-2|few
TGTGCCAGCAGCCTAGGGCTCAATCAGCCCCAGCATTTT
CASSLGLNQPQHF
>TRBJ2-1|TRBD2|TRBV14|NA
TGTGCCAGCAGCCAAGATTGGGGACTAGCGGGAGTCGGGTCCAATGAGCAGTTCTTC
CASSQDWGLAGVGSNEQFF
>TRBJ1-1|NA|TRBV19|few
TGTGCCAGTTCTATGGACAGCTCGGGTGTAGCTTTCTTT
CASSMDSSGVAFF
>TRBJ1-3|TRBD1|TRBV29-1|few
TGCAGCGTCGCCAGGACAGGGACCGACTCTGGAAACACCATATATTTT
CSVARTGTDSGNTIYF
>TRBJ1-1|NA|TRBV4-2|NA
TGTGCCAGCAGCCAAGTTACCCGGGTAGACACTGAAGCTTTCTTT
CASSQVTRVDTEAFF
>TRBJ1-1|NA|TRBV7-8|NA
TGTGCCAGCAGTCAGACCCGGGGCTCTGAAGCTTTCTTT
CASSQTRGSEAFF
>TRBJ1-5|NA|TRBV7-2|few
TGTGCCAGCAGCCTTAGCAATCAGCCCCAGCATTTT
CASSLSNQPQHF
>TRBJ2-3|TRBD2|TRBV7-2|few
TGTGCCAGCAGCTTAGATCGGATAGCGGGGCCCACAGATACGCAGTATTTT
CASSLDRIAGPTDTQYF
>TRBJ2-7|NA|TRBV6-5|NA
TGTGCCAGCCAAACGGCGGGGCAGCGCTCCTACGAGCAGTACTTC
CASQTAGQRSYEQYF
>TRBJ2-3|NA|TRBV7-9|NA
TGTGCCAGCAGCTTAGACTCCGGGCATACGCAGTATTTT
CASSLDSGHTQYF
>TRBJ2-3|TRBD2|TRBV7-9|NA
TGTGCCAGCGGACTAGCGGGAGCTAGCACAGATACGCAGTATTTT
CASGLAGASTDTQYF
>TRBJ1-2|NA|TRBV7-2|NA
TGTGCCAGCAGCTCCGTTCATTGGGCTAACTATGGCTACACCTTC
CASSSVHWANYGYTF
>TRBJ2-3|TRBD2|TRBV29-1|NA
TGCAGCGTGGCCGGACTAGCGGGGAGCACAGATACGCAGTATTTT
CSVAGLAGSTDTQYF
>TRBJ2-5|TRBD1|TRBV5-1|few
TGCGCCAGCAGCCCGGGTGGGACAGGGGAAGAGACCCAGTACTTC
CASSPGGTGEETQYF
>TRBJ2-1|NA|TRBV29-1|few
TGCAGCGTTGAGACGTTTTCATTACAGGGCCGGGGTGATGAGCAGTTCTTC
CSVETFSLQGRGDEQFF
>TRBJ2-2|NA|TRBV18|NA
TGTGCCAGCTCCTACAACACCGGGGAGCTGTTTTTT
CASSYNTGELFF
>TRBJ2-2|NA|TRBV30|few
TGTGCCTGGAGACGGGGACCTTCCAACACCGGGGAGCTGTTTTTT
CAWRRGPSNTGELFF
>TRBJ1-2|NA|TRBV28|few
TGTGCCAGCAGTTGGGCACCCCCAGGGAGGGAGAGGCATGGCTACACCTTC
CASSWAPPGRERHGYTF
>TRBJ2-7|TRBD1|TRBV7-9|few
TGTGCCAGCAGCTCATTTCGGGGACAGATCTACGAGCAGTACTTC
CASSSFRGQIYEQYF
>TRBJ2-1|NA|TRBV10-3|NA
TGTGCCATCAGGGAGTTCTCCTACAATGAGCAGTTCTTC
CAIREFSYNEQFF
>TRBJ1-2|TRBD1|TRBV15|NA
TGTGCCACCAGCAGACAGGGGGACTATGGCTACACCTTC
CATSRQGDYGYTF
>TRBJ2-5|TRBD2|TRBV9|NA
TGTGCCAGCAGCGTAAAACTAGCGCCCGGAGAGACCCAGTACTTC
CASSVKLAPGETQYF
>TRBJ2-3|NA|TRBV5-1|NA
TGCGCCAGCGCCCCTGCCGTCGCAGATACGCAGTATTTT
CASAPAVADTQYF
>TRBJ2-1|NA|TRBV18|few
TGTGCCAGCTCACCAACTAGTATTTATTTCGGTGAGCAGTTCTTC
CASSPTSIYFGEQFF
>TRBJ1-1|NA|TRBV9|NA
TGTGCCAGCAGCGTAGCAGTTGGGGGGACTGAAGCTTTCTTT
CASSVAVGGTEAFF
>TRBJ2-1|NA|TRBV4-3|few
TGCGCCAGCAGCCGGGGTGGGGTTGCCGGCGACAATGAGCAGTTCTTC
CASSRGGVAGDNEQFF